The clone carrying this TCR beta chain was picked up many times. The antigen is not known. Library preparation (for TCRbeta) was performed with unique molecular identifiers. TCRdb re-analysed the PCR reads in MiXCR, keeping a single row per CDR3 protein. The sample records 200,000 to 300,000 distinct CDR3 sequences, just under 8.5% being singletons. These data belong to a study of T-cell reconstitution after alpha-beta-depleted transplantation in children. General observations from the study: It was newly produced T cells that mostly accounted for T-cell counts and diversity one year after transplant. At around two months after transplant, the alpha-beta T cells were reportedly derived from several hundred expanded clones that came from non-depleted graft cells. Diversity of TCRbeta at day 60 was high in some patients, arising from surviving recipient T cells and thymic progenitors.

CDR1 is SEHNR, CDR2 FQNEAQ, per germline (reference sequence). V shed 10 bases, J shed 0 bases, and the junction held 13 bases outside the gene matches. The CDR3 is made up of 17 amino acids. This sequence was found in a male patient aged 10 to 17 who had a stem cell transplant for acute lymphoblastic leukemia, so the T cells may come from the graft donor. Material: PBMCs, mostly from graft donor cells, obtained 180 days after TCRalphabeta/CD19-depleted stem cell transplant. The chain employs TRBV7-9 and TRBJ2-3; 10 bases fit TRBD2. The CDR3 DNA sequence: TGTGCCAAAAGCTGGCTAGCGGGGGATAGTAGCACAGATACGCAGTATTTT. This codes for CAKSWLAGDSSTDTQYF.